This T cell receptor (beta chain) appears in the sequencing data of a study of blood T cell repertoires in COVID-19. Looking at the study overall: T cells, B-cell-depleted T cells, or PBMCs provided the cDNA or gDNA that served as material.

Only a few counts were recorded for this clone. V lost 0 bases to trimming and J lost 6 bases, with 12 bases between them. The length of the CDR3 is 15 residues. Per the germline V gene, CDR1 is MNHNY and CDR2 is SVGAGI (reference sequence). The repertoire was sequenced with immunoSEQ multiplex PCR; TCRdb's copy has only in-frame clones and lacks some. This sample has around 130,000 clones, with about four fifths found just once. The sample was peripheral blood. The chain carries TRBV6-6 and TRBJ2-1, with a tentative D call TRBD1 (5 bases). The receptor was derived from a woman aged 55-70 years with acute or convalescent COVID-19. The CDR3 DNA sequence: TGTGCCAGCAGTTACTCAGGGCAGGGTGGCAATGAGCAGTTCTTC. Encoded protein: CASSYSGQGGNEQFF.